This TCR beta chain was identified in a study of T cells in Graves' hyperthyroidism and ophthalmopathy. This clonotype was seen ten or more times. What it recognizes is unknown. Hyperthyroidism had been newly diagnosed in patients aged 18 to 65, and its duration was under 2 months. Clinical symptoms, serum thyroxine, TRAb, thyroid ultrasound and orbital computed tomography established diagnosis. The trim removed 6 bases at V and 2 bases at J, leaving 4 bases unmatched. The germline CDR1 and CDR2 sequences are MNHNS and SASEGT. The CDR3 length is 14 residues. Authors of the study amplified TCR beta CDR3 regions from RNA transcripts. HTBI primers drove first-round RT-PCR of the TCR CDR3. TCRdb re-derived calls from the multiplex PCR reads in MiXCR, one entry per CDR3 protein. The table shows around 450,000 distinct CDR3 sequences, with around 16% occurring only once. General observations from the study: Within blood appeared most thyroid clonotypes that had expanded above 0.001.

Sequencing was done on a sample of blood. The V and J genes are TRBV6-1 and TRBJ2-7, with 10 positions matching TRBD2. The source is a woman under 30 with Graves' hyperthyroidism. The CDR3 here is CASSSAGGPYEQYF. The CDR3 nucleotides read TGTGCCAGCAGCTCAGCGGGAGGGCCCTACGAGCAGTACTTC.